This T cell receptor beta chain is drawn from a study of cytomegalovirus exposure and HLA in healthy donors. CDR3 size: 14 residues. Germline V CDR1 and CDR2: SGHRS, YFSETQ. V was trimmed by 1 base and J by 2 bases, leaving 9 bases between them. Concerning this clone: Its antigen is still unknown.

General observations from the study: Researchers catalogued under 200 TCR beta chains as cytomegalovirus-associated.

Measured with immunoSEQ multiplex PCR; TCRdb has only the in-frame clones, and not every one. The profile shows 150,000 to 200,000 clones, about 81% of them singletons. The specimen was PBMCs. J is TRBJ2-5 and V is TRBV5-1, with unresolved D. This receptor was identified in a woman aged 25 to 45 in good health and CMV-seronegative. The CDR3 sequence is CASSLQAKQETQYF. CDR3 bases: TGCGCCAGCAGCTTGCAGGCAAAACAAGAGACCCAGTACTTC.